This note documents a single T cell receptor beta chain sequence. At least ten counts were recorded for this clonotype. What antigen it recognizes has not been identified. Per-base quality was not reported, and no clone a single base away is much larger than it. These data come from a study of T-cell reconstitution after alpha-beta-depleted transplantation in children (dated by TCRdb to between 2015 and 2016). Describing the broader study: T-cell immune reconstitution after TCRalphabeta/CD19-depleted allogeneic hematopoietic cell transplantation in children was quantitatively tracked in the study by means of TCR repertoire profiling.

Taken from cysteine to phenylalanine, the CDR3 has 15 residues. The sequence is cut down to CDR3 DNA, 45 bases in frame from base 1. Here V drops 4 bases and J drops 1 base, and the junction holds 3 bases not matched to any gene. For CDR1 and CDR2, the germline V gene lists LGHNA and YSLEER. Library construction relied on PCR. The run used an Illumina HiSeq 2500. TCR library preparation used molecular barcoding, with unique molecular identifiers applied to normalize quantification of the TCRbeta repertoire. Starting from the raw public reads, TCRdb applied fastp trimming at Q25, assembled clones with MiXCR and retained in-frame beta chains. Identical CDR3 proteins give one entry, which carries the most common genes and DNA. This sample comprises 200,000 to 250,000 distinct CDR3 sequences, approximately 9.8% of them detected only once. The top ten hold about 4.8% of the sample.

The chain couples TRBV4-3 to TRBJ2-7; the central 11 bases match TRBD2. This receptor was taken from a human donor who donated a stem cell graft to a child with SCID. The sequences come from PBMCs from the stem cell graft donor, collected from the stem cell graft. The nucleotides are TGCGCCAGCAGCCGCGGGACTAGCGGATCCTACGAGCAGTACTTC. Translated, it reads CASSRGTSGSYEQYF.